The next 7 T cell receptor beta chains were all read from a single sample in a study of cytomegalovirus exposure and HLA in healthy donors. Primers: 60 Vbeta forward and 13 Jbeta reverse. Measured with immunoSEQ multiplex PCR; TCRdb has only the in-frame clones, and not every one. The table includes about 110,000 clones, under 85% detected once. Sequences were obtained from PBMCs. The receptors derive from a man under 40 in good health and CMV-seropositive.

The chain joins TRBV10-3 to TRBJ2-7; D gene unclear. Between the trimmed V and J ends, which lost 0 bases and 0 bases, there was a span of 12 bases. The CDR3 extends over 16 amino acids. Germline V CDR1 and CDR2: ENHRY, SYGVKD. CDR3 nucleotides: TGTGCCATCAGTGAGTCGGTTGGGCTATTCTCCTACGAGCAGTACTTC. Amino acids: CAISESVGLFSYEQYF.

This chain joins TRBV19 and TRBJ1-5; D remains unclear. V was cut by 4 bases and J by 0 bases, with 7 bases left in between. Germline lookup yields CDR1 LNHDA and CDR2 SQIVND (reference sequence). The CDR3 totals 14 residues. DNA of the CDR3: TGTGCCAGTAGTACCCCGGTTAGCAATCAGCCCCAGCATTTT. As protein: CASSTPVSNQPQHF.

To note about this clone: The same CDR3 also results from other DNA sequences found in this sample. V is TRBV9 and J is TRBJ2-2, with 8 bases that match TRBD2. Germline assignment: CDR1 SGDLS and CDR2 YYNGEE. This CDR3 spans 16 amino acids. J was trimmed by 1 base and V by 0 bases; bases with no gene match: 2. The CDR3 nucleotides read TGTGCCAGCAGCGTAGTGGCGGGGGGGAACACCGGGGAGCTGTTTTTT. Its protein is CASSVVAGGNTGELFF.

The chain has TRBV7-2 and TRBJ2-2; 8 bases line up with TRBD1. Germline CDR1 SGHTA, CDR2 FQGNSA. The CDR3 spans 14 residues. Trimming cost V 4 bases and J 7 bases; bases outside gene matches: 5. The CDR3 region is CASSSDRVGGELFF. CDR3 bases: TGTGCCAGCAGCTCGGACAGGGTTGGCGGGGAGCTGTTTTTT.

This clone was observed once. This rearrangement joins TRBV19 to TRBJ1-3; TRBD1 matches at 11 bases. Germline CDR1 is LNHDA and CDR2 is SQIVND (reference sequence). J gave up 0 bases and V 0 bases, and 4 bases lay outside the gene matches. This CDR3 region has 18 residues. Written as DNA, the CDR3 is TGTGCCAGTAGTATAGACGGGACAGGGGGGAGCTCTGGAAACACCATATATTTT. This sequence encodes CASSIDGTGGSSGNTIYF.

The gene calls are TRBV30 and TRBJ1-1; the D gene is possibly TRBD1 (6 bases). V shed 3 bases and J shed 3 bases, with 14 bases lying between them. This CDR3 is 14 amino acids long. Germline CDR1 and CDR2: GTSNPN and SVGIG (reference sequence). The CDR3 nucleotides read TGTGCCTGGAGCCGGGGGGCAAGGGACACTGAAGCTTTCTTT. It encodes CAWSRGARDTEAFF.

The chain employs TRBV12-2 and TRBJ2-7; the table assigns TRBD1, which was not confirmed against the DNA. TRBV12-2 is a pseudogene segment. CDR3 length: 15 amino acids. This CDR3 reads CASRLDDSHSYEQYF. The CDR3 DNA is TGTGCAAGTCGCCTAGATGACAGCCACTCCTACGAGCAGTACTTC.